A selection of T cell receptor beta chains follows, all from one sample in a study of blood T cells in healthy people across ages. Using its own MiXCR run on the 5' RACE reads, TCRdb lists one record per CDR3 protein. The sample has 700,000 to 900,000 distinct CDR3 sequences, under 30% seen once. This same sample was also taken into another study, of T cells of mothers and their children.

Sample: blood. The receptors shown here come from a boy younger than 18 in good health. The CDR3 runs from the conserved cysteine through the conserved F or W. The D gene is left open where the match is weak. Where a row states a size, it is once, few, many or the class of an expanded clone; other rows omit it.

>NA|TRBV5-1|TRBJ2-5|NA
TGCGCCAGCAGCCTGCGAAGGGTCCCATGGGAGACCCAGTACTTC
CASSLRRVPWETQYF
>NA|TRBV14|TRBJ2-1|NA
TGTGCCAGCAGCCAAGACAGCCAAAGGCCGTTCTTC
CASSQDSQRPFF
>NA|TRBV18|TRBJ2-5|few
TGTGCCAGCTCACCTGGTAACGTGGGAGAGACCCAGTACTTC
CASSPGNVGETQYF
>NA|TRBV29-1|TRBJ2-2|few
TGCAGCGTTCGCCCCGCGGGTCCCGGGGAGCTGTTTTTT
CSVRPAGPGELFF
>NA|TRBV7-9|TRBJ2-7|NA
TGTGCCAGCAGCTCAGCGCGGGGCTACGAGCAGTACTTC
CASSSARGYEQYF
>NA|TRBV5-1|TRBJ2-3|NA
TGCGCCAGCAGCCCGGGGGAATACACAGATACGCAGTATTTT
CASSPGEYTDTQYF
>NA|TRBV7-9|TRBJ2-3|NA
TGTGCCAGCAGCCTGCCGGGGGCAGACGATACGCAGTATTTT
CASSLPGADDTQYF
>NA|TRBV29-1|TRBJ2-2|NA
TGCAGCGGAGGACAGAACACCGGGGAGCTGTTTTTT
CSGGQNTGELFF
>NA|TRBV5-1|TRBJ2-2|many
TGTGCCAGCAGTTTGGGGCAGGACACCGGGGAGCTGTTTTTT
CASSLGQDTGELFF
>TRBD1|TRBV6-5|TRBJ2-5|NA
TGTGCCAGCAGTTACTCGAACAGGGGGCTCCAAGAGACCCAGTACTTC
CASSYSNRGLQETQYF
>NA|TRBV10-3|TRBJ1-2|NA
TGTGCCATCAACAGGGAAGATGGCTACACCTTC
CAINREDGYTF
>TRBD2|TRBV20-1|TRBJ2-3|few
TGCAGTGCTAGTACACGGGAGGGGGGCGGCACAGATACGCAGTATTTT
CSASTREGGGTDTQYF
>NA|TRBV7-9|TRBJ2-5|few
TGTGCCAGCACCCCAATGTCTCTGCGACAGCCTTCCGAGACCCAGTACTTC
CASTPMSLRQPSETQYF
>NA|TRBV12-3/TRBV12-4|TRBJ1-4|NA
TGTGCCAGCGGTTTGCAGGGCGGGGAAAAACCGTTTTTT
CASGLQGGEKPFF
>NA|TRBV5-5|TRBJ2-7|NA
TGTGCCAGCAGCTTCGGGGTATCCGAGCAGTACTTC
CASSFGVSEQYF
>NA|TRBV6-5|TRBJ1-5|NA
TGTGCCAGCAGTCCAGAGGGTTACCAGCCCCAGCATTTT
CASSPEGYQPQHF
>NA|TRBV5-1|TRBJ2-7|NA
TGCGCCAGCAGCCTACCTAGCTCCTACCACGAGCAGTACTTC
CASSLPSSYHEQYF
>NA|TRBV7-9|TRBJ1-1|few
TGTGCCAGCAGCTTAGCGCGGTTGAACACTGAAGCTTTCTTT
CASSLARLNTEAFF
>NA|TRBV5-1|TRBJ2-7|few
TGCGCCAGCAGCCCGGACGGGTCCGGCTGGGAGCAGTACTTC
CASSPDGSGWEQYF
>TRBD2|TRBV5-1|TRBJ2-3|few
TGTGCCAGCAGTACAGGACTAGCGGGGAGCACAGATACGCAGTATTTT
CASSTGLAGSTDTQYF
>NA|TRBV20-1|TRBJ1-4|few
TGCAGTGCTAGAGATAGCCAGGCAACTAATGAAAAACTGTTTTTT
CSARDSQATNEKLFF
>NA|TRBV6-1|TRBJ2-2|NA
TGTGCCAGCACCCAAACCACAGGTGTCACCGGGGAGCTGTTTTTT
CASTQTTGVTGELFF
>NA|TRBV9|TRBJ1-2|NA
TGTGCCAGCAGCGCCCCCGGGACTTACTATGGTTACACCTTC
CASSAPGTYYGYTF
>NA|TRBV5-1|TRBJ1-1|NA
TGCGCCAGCAGCTTGGCCACCGGACTCGGCGCTGAAGCTTTCTTT
CASSLATGLGAEAFF
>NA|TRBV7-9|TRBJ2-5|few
TGTGCCAGCAGCGGGGCCGAGGCCGGGGAGACCCAGTACTTC
CASSGAEAGETQYF
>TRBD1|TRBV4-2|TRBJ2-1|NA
TGTGCCAGCAGCCAGAACAGGGGGCGCGAGCAGTTCTTC
CASSQNRGREQFF
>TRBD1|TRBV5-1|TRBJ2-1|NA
TGCGCCAGCAGCGTCCACAGGGGGGATGAGCAGTTCTTC
CASSVHRGDEQFF
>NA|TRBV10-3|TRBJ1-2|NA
TGTGCCATCAGTGGTCAGGGGATCTATGGCTACACCTTC
CAISGQGIYGYTF
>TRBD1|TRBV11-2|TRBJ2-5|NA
TGTGCCAGCAGCTTCATGACAGGGGGAGAGACCCAGTACTTC
CASSFMTGGETQYF
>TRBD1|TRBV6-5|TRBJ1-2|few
TGTGCCAGCAGTTACTTCCGGGACAGCTATGGCTACACCTTC
CASSYFRDSYGYTF
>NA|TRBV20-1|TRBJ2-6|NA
TGCAGTGCCACCAGTCGACCAAGCTCTGGGGCCAACGTCCTGACTTTC
CSATSRPSSGANVLTF
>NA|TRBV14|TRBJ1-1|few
TGTGCCAGCAGGGGGGTGAGGAACACTGAAGCTTTCTTT
CASRGVRNTEAFF
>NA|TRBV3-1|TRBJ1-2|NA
TGTGCCAGCAGCCAAGCCTCGCAGGTGGACGACCGTAACTATGGCTACACCTTC
CASSQASQVDDRNYGYTF
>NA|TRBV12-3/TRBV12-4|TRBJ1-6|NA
TGTGCCAGCAGCAGGCAGGGTGATTCACCCCTCCACTTT
CASSRQGDSPLHF
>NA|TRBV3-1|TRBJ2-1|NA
TGTGCCAGCAGCCACCGAGGGGCGCACTCCGGCAATGAGCAGTTCTTC
CASSHRGAHSGNEQFF
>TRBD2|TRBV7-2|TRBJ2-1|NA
TGTGCCAGCAGCCCAGGTAGCGGGGGGGCACAGTTCTTC
CASSPGSGGAQFF
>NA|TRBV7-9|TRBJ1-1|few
TGTGCCAGCAGCGAAAACGGACGTGCGCCCACTGAAGCTTTCTTT
CASSENGRAPTEAFF
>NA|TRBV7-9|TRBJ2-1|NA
TGTGCCAGCAGCTTAATGCGCACAGCCGATGAGCAGTTCTTC
CASSLMRTADEQFF
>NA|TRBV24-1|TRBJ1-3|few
TGTGCCCTGAGAGGGCAGGGCGACACCATATATTTT
CALRGQGDTIYF
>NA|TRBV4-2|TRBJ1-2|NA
TGTGCCAGCAGCCAAGAAATAGGCAGTCTGTATGGCTACACCTTC
CASSQEIGSLYGYTF
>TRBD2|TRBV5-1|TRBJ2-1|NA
TGCGCCAGCAGCCAACTAGCGGGGGGGACCTCGGATGAGCAGTTCTTC
CASSQLAGGTSDEQFF
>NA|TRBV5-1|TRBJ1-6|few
TGCGCCAGCAGCTTGGCCTTGGGACGAATTAATTCACCCCTCCACTTT
CASSLALGRINSPLHF
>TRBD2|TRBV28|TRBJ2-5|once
TGTGCCAGCAGTTTCCCCGGGCTAGCGGGAGGGCCTTGGAAGACCCAGTACTTC
CASSFPGLAGGPWKTQYF
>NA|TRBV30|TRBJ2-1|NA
TGTGCCTGGAGTGATGGATCGAGCTCCTACAATGAGCAGTTCTTC
CAWSDGSSSYNEQFF
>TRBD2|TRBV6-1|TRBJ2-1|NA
TGTGCCAGCAGTCCCCTAGCGGGGGGGTTCTCCTACAATGAGCAGTTCTTC
CASSPLAGGFSYNEQFF
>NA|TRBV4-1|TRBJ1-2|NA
TGCGCCAGCAGCCAACCAGGGTCCCTCTATGGCTACACCTTC
CASSQPGSLYGYTF
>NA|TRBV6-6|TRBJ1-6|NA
TGTGCCAGCAGTACAGGGTTCCCCTATAATTCACCCCTCCACTTT
CASSTGFPYNSPLHF
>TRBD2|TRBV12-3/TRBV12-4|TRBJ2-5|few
TGTGCCAGCAGCGGGGGGAGGGAAGAGACCCAGTACTTC
CASSGGREETQYF
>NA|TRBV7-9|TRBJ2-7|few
TGTGCCAGCAGCTTAGTATTCCAGGGACGCTACGAGCAGTACTTC
CASSLVFQGRYEQYF
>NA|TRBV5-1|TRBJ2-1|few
TGCGCCAGCGGACACAGGTTCAGCTCCTACAATGAGCAGTTCTTC
CASGHRFSSYNEQFF
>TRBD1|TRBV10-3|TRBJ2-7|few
TGTGCCATCAGCGGAGCCGGGACAGGGGAAGGAGAGCAGTACTTC
CAISGAGTGEGEQYF
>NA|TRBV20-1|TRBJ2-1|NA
TGCAGTGCTAGAGATAGGACGGGGGTGCGAACGGATGAGCAGTTCTTC
CSARDRTGVRTDEQFF
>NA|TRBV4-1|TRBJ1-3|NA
TGCGCCAGCAGCCAAGAGTCAGTTCGTCTTGCTGGAAACACCGTATATTTT
CASSQESVRLAGNTVYF
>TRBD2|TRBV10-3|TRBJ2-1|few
TGTGCCATCAGTGATTCGGGGGGGTCCTACAATGAGCAGTTCTTC
CAISDSGGSYNEQFF
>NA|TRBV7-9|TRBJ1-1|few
TGTGCCAGCAGCTTAGAAGCTTCGGCTTTCTTT
CASSLEASAFF